The 32 T cell receptor beta chains given below trace back to one sample, sequenced in a study of blood T cells in healthy people across ages (dated by TCRdb to between 2014 and 2017). The protocol used for the library was 5' RACE. A second roughly 6 to 11 cycle PCR used a sample-barcoded 5' primer and a J-beta primer mix. TCRdb ran its own pipeline on the public reads, namely fastp trimming at Q25 and MiXCR clone calling, and kept in-frame beta chains. When rows share a CDR3 protein, they turn into one entry using the most common DNA and genes. Across this sample there are 1.5 million to 2 million distinct CDR3 sequences, with roughly two fifths seen only once. The biggest ten clones account for roughly 24% of the sample. Sequenced: blood. These receptors were obtained from a human donor in good health.

The chain couples TRBV29-1 to TRBJ1-1; D is unresolved. CDR1 and CDR2 from the germline V gene are SQVTM and ANQGSEA. Deletions cut 5 bases from V and 1 base from J, with 14 bases between. This CDR3 comprises 14 residues. The CDR3 sequence: CSVRLLVGNTEAFF. The CDR3 nucleotides are TGCAGCGTTCGGCTATTGGTAGGGAACACTGAAGCTTTCTTT. Complete variable domain (other parts from reference TRBV29-1 and TRBJ1-1): SAVISQKPSRDICQRGTSLTIQCQVDSQVTMMFWYRQQPGQSLTLIATANQGSEATYESGFVIDKFPISRPNLTFSTLTVSNMSPEDSSIYLCSVRLLVGNTEAFFGQGTRLTVV.

There are a few counts of this clonotype. This sequence joins TRBV29-1 and TRBJ2-3, with 8 bases lining up with TRBD2. Germline V gene lookup returns CDR1 SQVTM and CDR2 ANQGSEA. The V segment lost 6 bases and the J segment 4 bases; nucleotides outside the gene matches: 6. This CDR3 contains 13 residues. CDR3: CSVGLVTADTQYF. DNA for the CDR3: TGCAGCGTGGGACTAGTTACGGCAGATACGCAGTATTTT.

This clonotype was recorded a few times. V is TRBV20-1 and J is TRBJ2-7; TRBD2 aligns across 15 bases. Looked up from germline, CDR1 is DFQATT and CDR2 is SNEGSKA (reference sequence). Losses at the gene ends were 3 bases for V and 2 bases for J; bases not matched to a gene: 5. This CDR3 is 16 amino acids long. The CDR3: CSASGTSGGQPYEQYF. CDR3 nucleotides: TGCAGTGCTAGTGGGACTAGCGGGGGGCAACCCTACGAGCAGTACTTC.

This clonotype was detected only once. One junction end does not reproduce the germline sequence, and a read error may be involved. The chain couples TRBV20-1 to TRBJ2-5; TRBD1 matches at 7 bases. This CDR3 spans 13 amino acids. Germline assignment: CDR1 DFQATT and CDR2 SNEGSKA (reference sequence). For the CDR3, the DNA is TGTAGTGCTAAGGGGGCCTCCTACAATGAGCAGTACTTC. Its translation is CSAKGASYNEQYF.

This clonotype was observed a few times. The chain recombines TRBV12-3 or TRBV12-4 with TRBJ2-1; 12 nucleotides line up with TRBD1. The J segment lost 5 bases and the V segment lost 6 bases, leaving 8 bases of the junction unmatched. This CDR3 spans 16 amino acids. The CDR3 loop reads CASRSTGTGGHNEQFF. The CDR3 DNA follows: TGTGCCAGCAGATCCACCGGGACAGGGGGCCACAATGAGCAGTTCTTC.

The V and J genes are TRBV6-5 and TRBJ2-1, with 9 bases aligning to TRBD1. Trimming took 6 bases from V and 8 from J; bases not matched to a gene: 14. The CDR3 totals 16 residues. Germline CDR1 is MNHEY and CDR2 is SVGAGI. The CDR3 DNA reads as TGTGCCAGCAGCAGAGACGGGACAGGGAGGCGCTATGAGCAGTTCTTC. Translated: CASSRDGTGRRYEQFF.

This clonotype was seen once. The gene calls are TRBV12-3 or TRBV12-4 and TRBJ1-1, with a possible D match to TRBD1 (6 bases). This CDR3 has 14 residues. Trimming pared 5 bases from V and 2 bases from J, leaving 12 bases between. DNA of the CDR3: TGTGCCAGCAGTCGCCAGGGGTTTAACACTGAAGCTTTCTTT. Translation: CASSRQGFNTEAFF.

This chain links TRBV7-9 with TRBJ2-3; D is ambiguous. This CDR3 contains 13 residues. Trimming removed 7 bases at V and 0 bases at J, with 8 bases between. The germline gives CDR1 SEHNR, CDR2 FQNEAQ (reference sequence). The CDR3 nucleotides are TGTGCCAGCACCACTACGAGCACAGATACGCAGTATTTT. Amino acids: CASTTTSTDTQYF.

The genes are TRBV2 and TRBJ2-5; 9 positions match TRBD1. The CDR3 runs 14 residues. V lost 7 bases to trimming and J lost 7 bases; unmatched junction nucleotides: 10. Germline lookup yields CDR1 SNHLY and CDR2 FYNNEI. The CDR3 loop reads CASTGTGWRGTQYF. The CDR3 DNA sequence: TGTGCCAGCACTGGGACAGGGTGGCGAGGGACCCAGTACTTC.

This chain joins TRBV12-3 or TRBV12-4 and TRBJ1-1; TRBD1 matches 8 bases. The CDR3 has 13 amino acids. J was trimmed by 11 bases and V by 2 bases; bases with no gene match: 7. The CDR3 region is CASSLRDRSGAFF. As DNA, the CDR3 is TGTGCCAGCAGTTTAAGGGACAGGAGTGGTGCTTTCTTT.

This clonotype has just a few counts. V usage is TRBV28 and J usage is TRBJ2-7; D might be TRBD2 (6 bases). The V gene's germline CDR1 is MDHEN and CDR2 SYDVKM. This CDR3 has 14 residues. The ends were cut back, 10 bases at V and 3 bases at J, with 19 bases in the middle. This chain's CDR3 is CAIGRYPENYEQYF. DNA for the CDR3: TGTGCCATAGGGAGGTATCCGGAGAACTACGAGCAGTACTTC.

This clonotype was counted once. The chain recombines TRBV6-6 with TRBJ1-2; weak D call: TRBD1 (6 bases). There are 14 residues in the CDR3. The V end lost 6 bases, the J end lost 4 bases, and 15 bases lay between the germline ends. Germline loops: CDR1 MNHNY, CDR2 SVGAGI (reference sequence). The CDR3 coding sequence is TGTGCCAGCAGAATCGGGGGCCTAATCTATGGCTACACCTTC. Translated, it gives CASRIGGLIYGYTF.

V gene TRBV12-3 or TRBV12-4 combines with J gene TRBJ1-2; TRBD1 matches 10 bases. The CDR3 length is 13 residues. Trimming took 6 bases from V and 10 from J; bases not matched to a gene: 8. CDR3 in amino acids: CASSPGQGRNYTF. For the CDR3, the DNA is TGTGCCAGCAGCCCGGGACAGGGGAGAAACTACACCTTC.

This clonotype occurred a few times. The chain links TRBV7-9 to TRBJ1-5; weak D call: TRBD1 (6 bases). Trimming left V 0 bases short and J 4 bases short, with 10 bases between. The CDR3 consists of 15 residues. Per germline, CDR1 SEHNR and CDR2 FQNEAQ (reference sequence). CDR3 nucleotides: TGTGCCAGCAGCTTAGCGGCGGACAGTAATCAGCCCCAGCATTTT. It yields the protein CASSLAADSNQPQHF.

This clonotype was seen only a few times. The chain recombines TRBV18 with TRBJ1-2; D not resolved. Trimming shortened V by 0 bases and J by 4 bases, and 12 bases separated the two germline ends. The CDR3 is 15 amino acids. Germline V gene data show CDR1 as KGHSH and CDR2 as LQKENI. The CDR3 protein is CASSPPGNRGYGYTF. In DNA form, the CDR3 reads TGTGCCAGCTCACCACCGGGGAACCGGGGCTATGGCTACACCTTC.

This chain uses TRBV2 with TRBJ2-3, with 7 bases fitting TRBD1. Per germline, CDR1 SNHLY and CDR2 FYNNEI. CDR3 size: 17 residues. The V gene end was trimmed by 2 bases and the J gene end by 4 bases; junction bases not matched to a gene: 12. The DNA for the CDR3 is TGTGCCAGCAGTGAATCCGAAACAGGGGTCGGCCCAGATACGCAGTATTTT. As protein: CASSESETGVGPDTQYF.

This clonotype was observed a handful of times. The chain carries TRBV7-3 and TRBJ2-5; tentative D call: TRBD1 (6 bases). This CDR3 spans 15 amino acids. Germline values: CDR1 SGHTA, CDR2 FQGTGA. V was clipped by 2 bases and J by 5 bases, with 15 bases between them. The CDR3, as DNA: TGTGCCAGCAGCTTAGACGGGACAAAAGGGGAGACCCAGTACTTC. This encodes CASSLDGTKGETQYF.

The J gene is TRBJ2-3, the V gene TRBV4-3, with unresolved D. V gave up 2 bases and J gave up 0 bases, with 9 bases separating them. The CDR3 is made up of 15 amino acids. Germline CDR1 LGHNA, CDR2 YSLEER. The CDR3 here is CASSQPGGSTDTQYF. The DNA for the CDR3 is TGCGCCAGCAGCCAACCCGGTGGGAGCACAGATACGCAGTATTTT.

This chain uses TRBV28 with TRBJ2-3; D not resolved. Trimming pared 6 bases from V and 2 bases from J, leaving 21 bases between. Germline V lookup: CDR1 MDHEN, CDR2 SYDVKM. This CDR3 contains 17 residues. CDR3 sequence: CASSFVRSPKLTDTQYF. CDR3 nucleotide sequence: TGTGCCAGCAGCTTTGTGAGGTCCCCTAAACTCACAGATACGCAGTATTTT.

V usage is TRBV20-1 and J usage is TRBJ2-7; TRBD2 is a possible D gene (6 bases). V lost 6 bases, J lost 3 bases, and 15 bases lay in between. Germline loops: CDR1 DFQATT, CDR2 SNEGSKA (reference sequence). The length of the CDR3 is 13 residues. Here the CDR3 reads CSAPPSGHYEQYF. The DNA of the CDR3 is TGCAGTGCCCCCCCCAGCGGGCACTACGAGCAGTACTTC.

This clonotype showed up just a few times. J is TRBJ1-4 and V is TRBV9, with D maybe TRBD1 (5 bases). V was cut by 3 bases and J by 5 bases, with 8 bases left in between. This CDR3 is built from 13 residues. The germline V gene encodes CDR1 SGDLS and CDR2 YYNGEE. CDR3 residues: CASSGGLNEKLFF. The DNA of the CDR3 is TGTGCCAGCAGCGGGGGACTAAATGAAAAACTGTTTTTT.

This rearrangement joins TRBV12-3 or TRBV12-4 to TRBJ1-1; the D is unclear. CDR3 length equals 14 residues. Between the trimmed V and J ends, which lost 6 bases and 1 base, there was a span of 12 bases. The CDR3 loop is CASRPRVENTEAFF. The CDR3 DNA follows: TGTGCCAGCAGGCCCCGGGTGGAGAACACTGAAGCTTTCTTT.

This clonotype was detected many times. This chain joins TRBV12-3 or TRBV12-4 and TRBJ2-5; the D is unclear. Trimming stripped 1 base from V and 4 bases from J, with 10 bases between. The CDR3 is 14 amino acids. This chain's CDR3 is CASSLGALGETQYF. In DNA, the CDR3 is TGTGCCAGCAGTTTAGGGGCGCTGGGAGAGACCCAGTACTTC.

The chain has TRBV6-1 and TRBJ2-3, with D possibly being TRBD2 (6 bases). Trimming removed 7 bases at V and 5 bases at J, with 31 bases between. Per germline, CDR1 MNHNS and CDR2 SASEGT. The CDR3 covers 19 residues. Written as DNA, the CDR3 is TGTGCCAGCACAAGGGAGCGGACCTATGGGGGGTCACATGGAGATACGCAGTATTTT. The encoded protein is CASTRERTYGGSHGDTQYF.

The chain employs TRBV7-9 and TRBJ1-1; TRBD1 might be the D (5 bases). Germline V gene data show CDR1 as SEHNR and CDR2 as FQNEAQ (reference sequence). The ends were cut back, 1 base at V and 5 bases at J, with 8 bases in the middle. This CDR3 has 13 residues. The CDR3 nucleotides are TGTGCCAGCAGCTTAGTGGCAGGGACTGAAGCTTTCTTT. Translated, it gives CASSLVAGTEAFF.

J is TRBJ1-1 and V is TRBV6-2 or TRBV6-3; TRBD1 is a possible D gene (5 bases). Per germline, CDR1 MNHEY and CDR2 SVGEGT. Trimming took off 4 bases at V and 1 base at J, with 13 bases between the two ends. The CDR3 loop spans 15 amino acids. The CDR3 spells CASSLAGYPNTEAFF. CDR3 bases: TGTGCCAGCAGTTTAGCAGGGTACCCGAACACTGAAGCTTTCTTT.

This clonotype was seen a few times. This chain uses TRBV20-1 with TRBJ2-1; perhaps TRBD1 as D (5 bases). The CDR3 covers 11 residues. V gave up 3 bases and J gave up 8 bases, with 8 bases separating them. Germline loops: CDR1 DFQATT, CDR2 SNEGSKA (reference sequence). The CDR3 here is CSASEGDEQFF. CDR3 in DNA: TGCAGTGCTAGTGAAGGGGATGAGCAGTTCTTC.

This chain links TRBV10-3 with TRBJ1-1, with 12 bases matching TRBD1. The J segment lost 5 bases and the V segment lost 8 bases, leaving 12 bases of the junction unmatched. Germline V gives CDR1 ENHRY, CDR2 SYGVKD. The CDR3 is made up of 16 amino acids. The CDR3 loop reads CAIGGTGGAGNTEAFF. CDR3 sequence (DNA): TGTGCCATCGGCGGGACAGGGGGCGCGGGTAATACTGAAGCTTTCTTT.

The chain has TRBV4-3 and TRBJ2-1; 8 nucleotides align to TRBD1. Trimming removed 0 bases from V and 8 bases from J; junction bases left unmatched: 3. Germline CDR1 LGHNA, CDR2 YSLEER. CDR3 length: 14 amino acids. The DNA of the CDR3 is TGCGCCAGCAGCCAAGAGGCAGGGGGCCATGAGCAGTTCTTC. Translating it yields CASSQEAGGHEQFF.

This chain joins TRBV4-2 and TRBJ2-5, with D possibly being TRBD1 or TRBD2 (5 bases each). CDR1 and CDR2 (germline): LGHNA, YNFKEQ. The CDR3 has 15 residues. V dropped 3 bases and J dropped 2 bases, with 13 bases sitting between them. Written as DNA, the CDR3 is TGTGCCAGCAGCCATAGTCGGGGACCACAAGAGACCCAGTACTTC. Protein sequence: CASSHSRGPQETQYF.

This clonotype turned up a few times. The chain carries TRBV10-3 and TRBJ2-5, with D possibly being TRBD1 (5 bases). The CDR3 is made up of 14 amino acids. The germline V and J ends were trimmed by 3 bases and 1 base, with 9 bases remaining between them. Germline V gene lookup returns CDR1 ENHRY and CDR2 SYGVKD. The CDR3 DNA reads as TGTGCCATCAGTGAATTTGACAGCCAAGAGACCCAGTACTTC. It codes for CAISEFDSQETQYF.

This clonotype showed up just a few times. V is TRBV7-8 and J is TRBJ2-1; 12 nucleotides match TRBD2. The CDR3 is 19 residues long. V trimming: 5 bases; J trimming: 1 base; junction bases outside the gene matches: 12. Germline lookup yields CDR1 SGHVS and CDR2 FQNEAQ. In nucleotides, the CDR3 is TGTGCCAGCAGCCCTAGTCGTCTAGCGGGGGGGCCTTCCTACAATGAGCAGTTCTTC. It codes for CASSPSRLAGGPSYNEQFF. Full variable domain (rest looked up from reference TRBV7-8 and TRBJ2-1): GAGVSQSPRYKVAKRGQDVALRCDPISGHVSLFWYQQALGQGPEFLTYFQNEAQLDKSGLPSDRFFAERPEGSVSTLKIQRTQQEDSAVYLCASSPSRLAGGPSYNEQFFGPGTRLTVL.